Given below is one TCR beta chain in context. Its specific antigen is unknown. No base-level quality is on record; no much larger clone is a single base apart. The library was generated by the immunoSEQ multiplex PCR assay. For the multiplex PCR, a mixture combining 60 forward primers for TCR Vbeta segments and 13 reverse primers for TCR Jbeta segments was used. Amplification of the CDR3 region of rearranged TCR beta genes was performed with a multiplex PCR assay on genomic DNA. The amplified TCR beta libraries were sequenced on the Illumina HiSeq System as 87-base-pair reads. Per the source publication's procedure: A later analysis tallied roughly 78 million unique TCR beta chains across the 640 or so repertoires, and around 10 million of those chains were shared by two or more donors. To remove PCR and sequencing errors, raw reads were error-corrected and collapsed into unique sequences using a nearest-neighbor algorithm that merged closely related sequences. V, D and J gene segments were assigned by aligning CDR3 sequences to IMGT reference sequences. For a sequence to be retained, a match of at least six nucleotides was required to both a V gene segment and a J gene segment. Rearrangements were called productive when the CDR3 lacked stop codons and stayed in frame with V and J; all others were non-productive. Following IMGT convention, CDR3 was defined as the stretch from the second conserved V-encoded cysteine up to the conserved J-encoded phenylalanine. The earlier analysis of 587 of the donors excluded any sequence lacking an unambiguous match to a single V gene segment. In an earlier analysis of some 590 of the donors, V segments were called functional above 56.7% productive rearrangements and were called segregating when the between-donor standard deviation exceeded 5%. A statistical classification framework was developed to diagnose cytomegalovirus status using the catalog of TCR beta chain sequences. In a later analysis, TCR nucleotide sequences were compared against IMGT/GENE-DB human TR gene sequences so that V and J genes could be assigned. Using the TCRdist pipeline, a later analysis assigned CDR3 sequences along with most-parsimonious VDJ recombination scenarios. In a later analysis, each TCR beta chain was defined by its CDR3 amino acid sequence together with its V-gene family, and reads without a unique V-gene family were excluded. In a later analysis, nearly 600 highly shared, low-generation-probability nucleotide sequences were removed to address suspected cross-contamination and a sequencing artifact. For each public chain, a later analysis derived a clonal expansion index from normalized ranks of inferred template counts within each repertoire. A later analysis computed generation probabilities with a VDJ recombination model fitted to out-of-frame rearrangements, and checked the results against IGoR. Hypergeometric tests were used in a later analysis to score TCR-TCR, TCR-HLA and TCR-CMV co-occurrence, with a repertoire-size bias correction applied to the TCR pairs. A later analysis estimated false discovery rates by permuting HLA or CMV assignments 20 times. In a later analysis, co-occurring TCRs were grouped with DBSCAN, and TCRdist sequence similarity was added when clustering was performed within HLA-allele-positive subsets. Repertoires with fewer than 30,000 or more than 120,000 public chains, plus five repertoires with anomalous nucleotide sharing, were excluded from co-occurrence clustering. Entries here come from immuneACCESS through TCRdb and include only in-frame sequences with V and J called. Some clones fail to appear in such tables; in the studies checked, an unresolved V gene covers under half of the shortfall, and the cause of the remainder is unknown. V, J and clone size are those of that table, while D and trimming were read from the DNA. For this sample the table gives roughly 57,000 clones, of which almost 85% were detected only once. The ten top clones hold approximately 2.8% of the sample.

The source of the sample is a study of cytomegalovirus exposure and HLA in healthy donors (dated by TCRdb to 2017 to 2019). Notes on the research overall: An earlier analysis of several hundred of the donors reported 250 to 300 Gb of sequence data and some 120 million unique TCR beta sequences from about 200 million T cells. On average, over 200,000 unique TCR beta nucleotide sequences were sequenced per donor among 350 to 400 genotyped donors of the cohort, with roughly a sixth of those sequences being non-productive. About 280 gigabases of sequencing data and approximately 93 million unique TCR sequences were included in an early release covering about 700 HLA-typed donors. In a later genetic analysis, genome-wide SNP genotypes for about 60% of the 666 donors were used, and that subset was treated as a discovery cohort. A few DR-DQ haplotypes were treated as single units for association and clustering because of strong linkage in the cohort. To predict cytomegalovirus infection status, the study brought together high-throughput TCR immunosequencing, statistical association of individual TCRs with disease status, and machine learning. The study was designed to test whether signatures of past pathogen exposure could be identified by cataloging public T cell receptors. The genetic ancestry cluster associated with self-reported Caucasian donors included over 65% of the roughly 390 genotyped donors. Alongside the repertoire data, information on donor age, sex, ethnicity and CMV serostatus was compiled. All discovery cohort repertoires had been generated on a single sequencing platform. An earlier analysis of about 620 of the donors applied high-throughput TCR beta sequencing to assess whether each TCR beta V gene segment acted as functional or pseudogenic. In addition to the first cohort of approximately 650 subjects, a separate validation cohort of 120 different subjects was used. Both class I and class II loci were covered by HLA typing, at four-digit resolution. In a later analysis, previously published TCR beta repertoires from 550 to 700 donors were re-analyzed and high-resolution HLA genotyping was added so that TCR occurrence patterns could be studied. The study profiled the T cell repertoires of hundreds of subjects by immunosequencing and related them to cytomegalovirus serostatus. Rather than drawing on any new phenotypic data, the later analysis identified candidate immune exposures from TCR beta sequences and the way those sequences occurred across donors. Typing coverage differed by locus: A, B, C, DRB1 and DQB1 were typed in roughly 620-630 donors, DQA1 in 500 to 550, DPA1 in some 610, and DPB1 in 450 to 480. Overall study outcomes, separate from this receptor: A total of 150 to 200 TCR beta chains were listed by the study as associated with cytomegalovirus. According to a later analysis, TCR association rates differed among HLA loci, with DRB1 alleles showing the most associated TCRs and HLA-C alleles showing the fewest. Immune exposure information for the cohort was limited to CMV serostatus. HLA typing was unavailable for some donors at each locus, so association tests used only the typed subset. Roughly uniform sequencing depth across donors was assumed in presence/absence analyses, although this assumption may not hold. Broadly in line with IMGT annotations, most TCR beta V segments showed up in productive rearrangements about 87% or about 30% of the time in an earlier analysis of approximately 640 of the donors. It was suggested by the authors that the approach could potentially be generalized to other disease states and immunological phenotypes. A later analysis reported that several top co-occurrence clusters appeared linked to parvovirus B19, influenza, CMV and Epstein-Barr virus. When HLA alleles, especially DR and DQ, strongly co-occurred, attributing TCR associations to individual alleles was difficult. According to a later analysis, most CMV-associated TCR beta chains appeared to be HLA-restricted, and the HLA associations seemed to be driven largely by CMV exposure. Because counts were too low, seventeen rarely observed V segments, including chromosome 9 orphons, were excluded from the earlier analysis of 500 to 700 of the donors. Cytomegalovirus status was reported to be diagnosed by the classifier with high specificity and sensitivity in both the original and validation cohorts. Specific HLA alleles were associated with roughly 17,000 TCR beta sequences at a false discovery rate of 0.05 in a later analysis. The cohort was sequenced for TCR beta chains only, and without alpha or paired-chain data the features that could be detected were limited. A further reported finding was that TCR beta sequences accurately predicted the HLA-A and HLA-B alleles for most subjects in the first cohort. A cluster of highly shared sequence variants was judged likely to be a technical artifact of the sequencing pipeline. Correlated functional status among segregating V segments might be attributable to linkage disequilibrium, but an unknown experimental factor could not be ruled out. V-gene and J-gene trimming of TCR beta chains was associated with a missense DCLRE1C variant in a later genetic analysis, and the association was replicated in an independent cohort. Compared with equally common non-associated chains, HLA-associated TCR beta chains in a later analysis were more clonally expanded and had lower generation probabilities. According to a later genetic analysis, donors in an Asian-associated ancestry cluster had fewer N-insertions in productive TCRs than the roughly 670-donor mean. While some public TCRs were present in many individuals, most TCR sequences turned up only very rarely across donors. In vitro tests confirmed that a few of the cytomegalovirus-associated TCR beta chains recognize cytomegalovirus antigens.

In total, over 600 healthy bone marrow donors made up the cohort. Cohort members were all nominally healthy when sampled, although unrecorded immune exposures were likely present. The donor tested CMV seronegative, placing the donor among the 300 to 450 seronegative members of the cohort. Every donor gave a peripheral blood sample, and the peripheral blood mononuclear cells from that sample were used for TCR beta sequencing. The Qiagen DNeasy Blood Extraction Kit was used to extract genomic DNA from the blood cell samples. The receptor comes from a man over 45 in good health and CMV-seronegative. Sequencing used PBMCs.

DNA sequence: TGCGCCAGCAGCTTGGGACTAGCGGGGTCTAGCACAGATACGCAGTATTTT. It specifies CASSLGLAGSSTDTQYF. This chain is built from TRBV5-1 and TRBJ2-3; 11 of the junction bases match TRBD2. The CDR1 and CDR2 encoded by the germline V gene are SGHRS and YFSETQ. Trimming takes 0 bases off V and 0 bases off J; junction bases not matched to a gene: 3. From the cysteine up to the phenylalanine, the CDR3 has a length of 17 residues. The read is trimmed to its CDR3 DNA, 51 bases read in frame from base 1.